This T cell receptor beta chain originates from a study of T cell responses to AZD1222 COVID-19 vaccine (dated by TCRdb to the early 2020s). In the study overall: AZD1222 recipients given second doses at about 4 weeks or at about 12 weeks were pooled, since spike-specific TCR depth and breadth were not found to differ between the two schedules. A total of 240 or so trial participants underwent TCR sequencing, of whom more than 200 had received two doses of AZD1222 and about 25 had received two doses of the MenACWY control vaccine. Trial participants were enrolled by age into subgroups of 18-55, 56-69 and 70-plus years, and 148, 28 and 57 TCR-sequenced participants, respectively, were included in these subgroups. Summary of the overall study and its limitations: Conclusions about previously exposed vaccinees are limited, since just 6 or 7 AZD1222 recipients were seropositive for SARS-CoV-2 at baseline. In the small 56-69-year group, the increase in depth fell short of significance, most likely because of low power. No day 14 peak-response samples were available, so repertoires were characterized only after the peak T cell response. Vaccine-associated CD4 TCRs spanned the whole spike protein, with dominant responses in regions 160-218 and 743-854. Most participants were white British and females outnumbered males, and the authors suggested that clonal diversity may have been underestimated. Reportedly, almost half of the unique spike-specific TCRs recognized epitopes lying outside the regions that are mutated in the B.1.351 and B.1.1.7 variants. After two AZD1222 doses, spike-specific TCR breadth and depth were significantly higher than at day 0 and than in MenACWY recipients.

Concerning this clone: Its antigen remains undetermined. No quality values exist for individual bases; no much larger clone is one base distant.

The time point label of this sample denotes: baseline before first vaccination. The vaccinee samples were drawn from two UK trials, COV001 and COV002, one of which was a single-blind randomized controlled phase 2/3 trial testing AZD1222 (ChAdOx1 nCoV-19) in healthy adults. For TCRbeta chain sequencing, PBMC samples were collected from trial participants at day 0 and at day 28 after the second dose. The CDR3 regions of human TCRbeta chains were subjected to immunosequencing. The authors processed their data as follows. Repertoire TCRs were matched against a reference library of SARS-CoV-2-specific TCRs generated with the MIRA antigen-specificity platform. Breadth was defined as the fraction of unique TCRs that were SARS-CoV-2-associated, and depth was defined as the fraction of total T cells that were SARS-CoV-2-associated. Using the MIRA data, every spike-specific TCR was mapped to the spike region that the TCR reacted to and assigned to either a CD4 or a CD8 class. Log10-transformed breadth and depth values were compared by one-way ANOVA with Sidak's multiple comparisons tests. TCRdb holds this immuneACCESS table with in-frame rearrangements only. Some clones are missing; in checked studies, unresolved V genes explain under half, and the rest has no known cause. That table furnishes V, J and clone size, whereas the DNA furnished D and trimming. Counted in this sample were tens of thousands of clones; approximately 89% of them appeared once. Clones ranked in the top ten supply 15% to 20% of the sample.

CDR1 and CDR2, per the germline V gene, are KGHSH and LQKENI. CDR3 length: 15 amino acids, cysteine to phenylalanine. Solely the CDR3 DNA is kept, with 45 bases framed from the first base. The trim is 2 bases for V and 7 bases for J, with a gap of 14 bases between the germline ends. Here the sequenced sample was peripheral blood, taken on day 0 of AZD1222 vaccination. The receptor was isolated from an adult in good health. The sequence links TRBV18 to TRBJ1-4, with no reliable assignment of the D segment. The CDR3 here reads CASSPGAAGGEKLFF. The nucleotides read TGTGCCAGCTCACCAGGCGCAGCCGGAGGTGAAAAACTGTTTTTT.